The T cell receptor (beta chain) under discussion was sequenced for a study of OX40 agonist ivuxolimab in advanced cancers. Study overall: At doses from 0.01 to 10 mg/kg, patients were given intravenous ivuxolimab every 2 weeks. Past anti-PD-1, anti-PD-L1 or anti-CTLA-4 therapy was accepted, and 40% to 50% had received some. Patients receiving dose escalation had hepatocellular carcinoma, melanoma, renal cell or head and neck cancer.

The study sampled blood at baseline, cycle 4 day 1, and cycle 7 day 1. Only in-frame clones appear in the TCRdb table, and some are missing; sequencing was by immunoSEQ multiplex PCR. Among about 58,000 clones, roughly nine tenths were seen once, and the ten largest hold roughly 1.9%. The source is an adult with an advanced solid tumor such as melanoma, head and neck, liver or kidney cancer. The specimen comprised CD4+ or CD8+ T cells sorted from blood, sampled in a trial of the OX40 agonist ivuxolimab.

The CDR3 loop is CASSLSGDGTEAFF. The CDR3 DNA is TGTGCCAGCAGCTTATCAGGGGACGGCACTGAAGCTTTCTTT. The chain couples TRBV7-9 to TRBJ1-1; weak D call: TRBD1 (6 bases). V lost 2 bases to trimming and J lost 4 bases, with 11 bases between them. The germline V gene has CDR1 SEHNR and CDR2 FQNEAQ (reference sequence). The CDR3 extends over 14 amino acids.